What follows are 19 T cell receptor beta chains derived from one specimen sequenced in a study of T cell changes during pregnancy in multiple sclerosis. Only in-frame clones appear in the TCRdb table, and some are missing; sequencing was by immunoSEQ multiplex PCR. Altogether roughly 50,000 clones are present, around 92% being singletons, with the ten largest covering approximately 0.25%. The sample was CD4+ T cells from peripheral blood mononuclear cells, taken in the third trimester of pregnancy. Receptors originate from a female donor with multiple sclerosis, enrolled in a pregnancy study.

V is TRBV10-3 and J is TRBJ2-7; 7 bases map to TRBD1. This CDR3 is built from 15 residues. CDR1 and CDR2 (germline): ENHRY, SYGVKD. Trimming cost V 5 bases and J 0 bases; bases outside gene matches: 7. The CDR3 loop reads CAISPDRASSYEQYF. The DNA of the CDR3 is TGTGCCATCAGTCCCGACAGGGCAAGCTCCTACGAGCAGTACTTC.

This clone occurred once. The J gene is TRBJ2-5, the V gene TRBV29-1; tentatively, D is TRBD2 (7 bases). This CDR3 region has 14 residues. The V and J ends lost 7 bases and 4 bases respectively, with 19 bases between them. From germline, CDR1 is SQVTM and CDR2 ANQGSEA. CDR3 in DNA: TGCAGCGCCGGGGGGCGGGGGAAGGGAGAGACCCAGTACTTC. It translates to CSAGGRGKGETQYF.

The V gene is TRBV6-5, the J gene TRBJ2-1; D perhaps matches TRBD1 (6 bases). The CDR3 is 15 residues long. V shed 2 bases and J shed 2 bases, with 10 bases lying between them. Germline CDR1 MNHEY, CDR2 SVGAGI. CDR3 region: CASSYDRPTYNEQFF. DNA for the CDR3: TGTGCCAGCAGTTACGACAGGCCAACCTACAATGAGCAGTTCTTC.

The V and J genes are TRBV5-1 and TRBJ1-4; D remains unclear. Trimming removed 4 bases at V and 0 bases at J, with 10 bases between. The length of the CDR3 is 15 residues. The germline V gene encodes CDR1 SGHRS and CDR2 YFSETQ. The CDR3 sequence: CASSNSTPTNEKLFF. The CDR3 DNA reads as TGCGCCAGCAGCAACAGCACTCCAACTAATGAAAAACTGTTTTTT.

This clone occurred once. The chain is built from TRBV10-3 and TRBJ2-3; TRBD1 matches at 8 bases. This CDR3 contains 13 residues. V was pared by 11 bases and J by 6 bases, with 10 bases of the junction left unmatched. CDR1 ENHRY and CDR2 SYGVKD come from the germline V gene. CDR3 protein: CASLQGEGDTQYF. Here the CDR3 DNA reads TGTGCCTCACTACAGGGGGAAGGGGATACGCAGTATTTT.

This chain uses TRBV5-1 with TRBJ1-1; 7 bases match TRBD1. J lost 5 bases, V lost 5 bases, and 6 bases had no gene match. The germline CDR1 and CDR2 sequences are SGHRS and YFSETQ. The CDR3 totals 13 residues. The CDR3 DNA reads TGCGCCAGCAGTAATACAGGGGTGACTGAAGCTTTCTTT. This translates into CASSNTGVTEAFF.

This chain joins TRBV6-1 and TRBJ1-1; D might be TRBD1 (6 bases). Trimming pared 0 bases from V and 5 bases from J, leaving 16 bases between. The CDR3 spans 16 residues. CDR1 and CDR2 (germline): MNHNS, SASEGT. The CDR3 reads CASSEAGGGRATEAFF. The CDR3 DNA reads as TGTGCCAGCAGTGAAGCGGGAGGGGGAAGGGCAACTGAAGCTTTCTTT.

The chain links TRBV6-1 to TRBJ2-7, with 9 bases identical to TRBD2. Unmatched junction bases numbered 9, after V lost 7 bases and J lost 2 bases. This CDR3 is built from 15 residues. Germline V CDR1 and CDR2: MNHNS, SASEGT. The CDR3 DNA sequence: TGTGCCAGCAAGAGTCTAGCGGGGTCCGCCTACGAGCAGTACTTC. This codes for CASKSLAGSAYEQYF.

This chain links TRBV2 with TRBJ2-5; D perhaps matches TRBD2 (6 bases). Trimming shortened V by 7 bases and J by 4 bases, and 19 bases separated the two germline ends. CDR3 size: 15 residues. The V gene's germline CDR1 is SNHLY and CDR2 FYNNEI. CDR3 coding DNA: TGTGCCAGCAAGAGGACGGGGGTCGAGCCAGAGACCCAGTACTTC. This gives the protein CASKRTGVEPETQYF.

The chain carries TRBV29-1 and TRBJ1-4; a weak D match, TRBD1 (6 bases). Germline V gene lookup returns CDR1 SQVTM and CDR2 ANQGSEA. The CDR3 has 14 residues. V lost 4 bases, J lost 7 bases, and 16 bases lay in between. The CDR3 coding sequence is TGCAGCGTTGGGTTGGACACAGGGATTGAAAAACTGTTTTTT. Its protein product is CSVGLDTGIEKLFF.

This clone has only one observation. The V and J genes are TRBV5-4 and TRBJ2-2, with a tentative D call TRBD2 (5 bases). Germline V gene data show CDR1 as SGHNT and CDR2 as YYREEE (reference sequence). CDR3 length equals 15 residues. Trimming stripped 4 bases from V and 7 bases from J, with 17 bases between. The CDR3, as DNA: TGTGCCAGCAGCCTGGCCAGTGGGAGTAACGGGGAGCTGTTTTTT. It codes for CASSLASGSNGELFF.

This chain links TRBV2 with TRBJ1-2; tentative D call: TRBD1 (5 bases). V shed 7 bases and J shed 5 bases, with 23 bases lying between them. Per the germline V gene, CDR1 is SNHLY and CDR2 is FYNNEI. The CDR3 consists of 16 residues. CDR3 sequence reads: CASIPLVWGEEYGYTF. CDR3 sequence (DNA): TGTGCCAGCATTCCATTGGTGTGGGGGGAAGAGTATGGCTACACCTTC.

The J gene is TRBJ2-3, the V gene TRBV10-3, with D tentatively TRBD2 (6 bases). There are 13 residues in the CDR3. CDR1 ENHRY and CDR2 SYGVKD come from the germline V gene. V was pared by 11 bases and J by 2 bases, with 14 bases between. This CDR3 reads CASGDEDTDTQYF. CDR3 in DNA: TGTGCCTCGGGGGACGAGGACACAGATACGCAGTATTTT.

This clone was counted between two and nine times. V gene TRBV5-6 combines with J gene TRBJ2-7; maybe TRBD2 (5 bases). Trimming cost V 1 base and J 6 bases, with 11 bases left between them. CDR1 is SGHDT and CDR2 is YYEEEE in the germline V gene. The CDR3 is made up of 13 amino acids. For the CDR3, the DNA is TGTGCCAGCAGCTTGCGGCCTGGGAGCGAGCAGTACTTC. It yields the protein CASSLRPGSEQYF.

The table lists this clone with a few counts. V is TRBV2 and J is TRBJ1-2; D unclear. CDR1 and CDR2 from the germline V gene are SNHLY and FYNNEI. CDR3 length: 11 amino acids. The V end was cut by 5 bases, the J end by 8 bases, with 9 bases between. CDR3 DNA: TGTGCCAGCAGTAAAGGGCCCGGCTACACCTTC. Translation gives CASSKGPGYTF.

J is TRBJ1-4 and V is TRBV5-1; TRBD1 agrees at 11 bases. The CDR3 is 15 residues long. Germline CDR1 is SGHRS and CDR2 is YFSETQ. After removal of 0 bases from V and 8 bases from J, the junction contained 3 bases not matched to a gene. The CDR3 protein is CASSLGGQGEEKLFF. CDR3 sequence (DNA): TGCGCCAGCAGCTTGGGGGGACAGGGGGAGGAAAAACTGTTTTTT.

The chain is built from TRBV19 and TRBJ2-2, with no clear D. Germline CDR1 is LNHDA and CDR2 is SQIVND (reference sequence). The CDR3 has 16 residues. V shed 4 bases and J shed 1 base, with 13 bases lying between them. The CDR3 reads CASSTRQGLNTGELFF. For the CDR3, the DNA is TGTGCCAGTAGTACGCGACAAGGATTGAACACCGGGGAGCTGTTTTTT.

The chain has TRBV6-5 and TRBJ1-1; 7 bases agree with TRBD1. J was trimmed by 0 bases and V by 7 bases; bases with no gene match: 2. The CDR3 consists of 13 residues. In germline, CDR1 is MNHEY, CDR2 SVGAGI. CDR3 loop: CASTGTVNTEAFF. For the CDR3, the DNA is TGTGCCAGCACCGGGACAGTGAACACTGAAGCTTTCTTT.

The chain recombines TRBV9 with TRBJ1-1, with D possibly being TRBD1 (6 bases). The CDR3 totals 15 residues. Germline CDR1 reads SGDLS; CDR2 reads YYNGEE. V was shortened by 5 bases and J by 1 base, with 15 bases between the two germline ends. The CDR3 region has the DNA TGTGCCAGCAGTGCCTCAGGGGCGTCGAACACTGAAGCTTTCTTT. It is translated as CASSASGASNTEAFF.